Listed below are T cell receptor beta chains from one sample, sequenced in a study of technical replicates of blood from several donors. Clones were sequenced by immunoSEQ multiplex PCR, and TCRdb holds only the in-frame ones, with some missing. The profile shows 85,000 to 100,000 clones, nearly 97% of them singletons. Source material: T cells isolated from PBMCs. All receptors come from a human donor in good health. Each CDR3 is given with its conserved first and last residue. The order of the fields is D gene, V gene, J gene, clone size, CDR3 protein, CDR3 DNA. The D gene is left open where the match is weak. Not all rows give a size; the values are once, few, many and, for expanded clones, a class.

NA	TRBV5-1	TRBJ1-1	NA	CASSPGHLNTEAFF	TGCGCCAGCAGCCCTGGACACCTGAACACTGAAGCTTTCTTT
TRBD2	TRBV30	TRBJ2-1	NA	CAWSPLAGAYNEQFF	TGTGCCTGGAGTCCTTTGGCGGGGGCCTACAATGAGCAGTTCTTC
NA	TRBV29-1	TRBJ2-6	NA	CSVQEPDRVSGANVLTF	TGCAGCGTCCAAGAACCCGACAGAGTCTCTGGGGCCAACGTCCTGACTTTC
NA	TRBV10-3	TRBJ2-7	NA	CAISESLDRPSYEQYF	TGTGCCATCAGTGAGTCCCTAGACAGACCTTCCTACGAGCAGTACTTC
NA	TRBV11-1	TRBJ2-5	NA	CASSLNGGINQETQYF	TGTGCCAGCAGCTTAAATGGCGGGATTAACCAAGAGACCCAGTACTTC
NA	TRBV5-4	TRBJ1-2	NA	CASSLAKDGYGYTF	TGTGCCAGCAGCTTGGCCAAAGACGGGTATGGCTACACCTTC
NA	TRBV2	TRBJ2-1	NA	CASQGTYNEQFF	TGTGCCAGTCAGGGTACCTACAATGAGCAGTTCTTC
NA	TRBV9	TRBJ1-1	few	CASSPLLRMNTEAFF	TGTGCCAGCAGCCCCTTACTAAGGATGAACACTGAAGCTTTCTTT
TRBD2	TRBV28	TRBJ2-2	NA	CASSSYMRLAGDPGELFF	TGTGCCAGCAGTTCCTATATGAGACTAGCGGGAGATCCCGGGGAGCTGTTTTTT
NA	TRBV4-1	TRBJ1-1	NA	CASSPTGSQTEAFF	TGCGCCAGCAGCCCCACAGGGTCACAAACTGAAGCTTTCTTT
TRBD1	TRBV15	TRBJ1-4	NA	CATSRTPPGQADEKLFF	TGTGCCACCAGCAGAACGCCTCCGGGACAGGCGGATGAAAAACTGTTTTTT
TRBD1	TRBV27	TRBJ1-2	NA	CASSSGTVPNYGYTF	TGTGCCAGCAGCTCCGGGACAGTCCCTAACTATGGCTACACCTTC
NA	TRBV7-2	TRBJ1-1	NA	CASSLGAMNTEAFF	TGTGCCAGCAGCTTGGGGGCCATGAACACTGAAGCTTTCTTT
NA	TRBV15	TRBJ2-7	NA	CATSRDLTASEQYF	TGTGCCACCAGCAGAGATCTGACAGCCTCCGAGCAGTACTTC
TRBD1	TRBV30	TRBJ2-1	NA	CAWMGEGAGEQFF	TGTGCCTGGATGGGTGAGGGGGCAGGGGAGCAGTTCTTC
TRBD2	TRBV7-3	TRBJ2-1	NA	CASSPTLAGGPNEQFF	TGTGCCAGCAGCCCCACCCTAGCGGGGGGCCCCAATGAGCAGTTCTTC
TRBD2	TRBV6-6	TRBJ2-1	NA	CASSLSGGADEQFF	TGTGCCAGCAGCCTTAGCGGGGGGGCCGATGAGCAGTTCTTC
TRBD1	TRBV28	TRBJ2-7	NA	CASSSGTGVYEQYF	TGTGCCAGCAGTTCCGGGACAGGGGTATACGAGCAGTACTTC
TRBD1	TRBV10-3	TRBJ1-2	NA	CATRQGPTVYGYTF	TGTGCCACTAGACAGGGCCCAACGGTCTATGGCTACACCTTC
NA	TRBV14	TRBJ2-7	NA	CASSQGAWAEQYF	TGTGCCAGCAGCCAAGGCGCTTGGGCTGAGCAGTACTTC
NA	TRBV4-2	TRBJ2-7	once	CASSQGAVEQYF	TGTGCCAGCAGCCAAGGAGCGGTCGAGCAGTACTTC
NA	TRBV2	TRBJ2-7	NA	CASVTTIDEQYF	TGTGCCAGCGTTACGACTATCGACGAGCAGTACTTC
NA	TRBV6-5	TRBJ1-1	NA	CASIPGGYTEAFF	TGTGCCAGCATCCCTGGGGGGTACACTGAAGCTTTCTTT
NA	TRBV5-4	TRBJ1-1	NA	CASSLGFQGNTEAFF	TGTGCCAGCAGCTTAGGGTTCCAGGGGAACACTGAAGCTTTCTTT
NA	TRBV5-1	TRBJ2-7	NA	CASSLAQTASYEQYF	TGCGCCAGCAGCTTGGCCCAGACAGCCTCCTACGAGCAGTACTTC
NA	TRBV20-1	TRBJ1-1	NA	CSASALLEAFF	TGCAGTGCTAGTGCGCTCCTTGAAGCTTTCTTT
TRBD2	TRBV7-9	TRBJ2-4	NA	CASSHLAVDLRTKNIQYF	TGTGCCAGCAGCCATCTAGCGGTGGATCTAAGGACCAAAAACATTCAGTACTTC
TRBD2	TRBV6-6	TRBJ2-7	NA	CASSPPRRLAGYEQYF	TGTGCCAGCAGTCCACCCCGTCGACTAGCGGGCTACGAGCAGTACTTC
NA	TRBV6-5	TRBJ2-5	NA	CASSYFGGRGETQYF	TGTGCCAGCAGTTACTTCGGGGGGCGCGGGGAGACCCAGTACTTC
TRBD2	TRBV9	TRBJ2-1	NA	CASSGSSGSGNEQFF	TGTGCCAGCAGCGGATCTAGCGGGAGTGGCAATGAGCAGTTCTTC
TRBD1	TRBV7-8	TRBJ1-5	NA	CASSSTKPRQGIRPQHF	TGTGCCAGCAGTTCCACAAAACCCAGACAGGGCATCAGGCCCCAGCATTTT
TRBD2	TRBV28	TRBJ2-7	NA	CASSSKPGIGRVSTNYEQYF	TGTGCCAGCAGTTCTAAGCCGGGGATTGGGAGGGTCTCCACTAACTACGAGCAGTACTTC
TRBD1	TRBV13	TRBJ1-2	once	CASSLGDRGNYGYTF	TGTGCCAGCAGCTTAGGGGACAGGGGGAACTATGGCTACACCTTC
NA	TRBV5-1	TRBJ1-1	once	CASSFTLRDILNTEAFF	TGCGCCAGCAGCTTCACCCTAAGAGACATTCTGAACACTGAAGCTTTCTTT